The 19 T cell receptor beta chains below come from one sample, sequenced in a study of CXCR3-negative and CXCR3-positive naive CD8 T cells. Study-wide points: CXCR3-expressing naive cells carried TRB CDR3s more hydrophobic than those of CXCR3-negative naive cells.

Antigen specificity for these receptors is unknown. The study made its TRB cDNA libraries by 5' RACE, adding UMI labels. TCRdb reprocessed the 5' RACE reads; each CDR3 protein has one entry and no DNA is given. The table counts about 98,000 distinct CDR3 sequences; about 1% lies in the top ten. Input material: naive CXCR3+ CD8+ T cells from blood. As for subset: CD45RO-CCR7+CD27+CD95- naive CD8+ T cells expressing CXCR3 (TNR3+). All receptors come from a human donor in good health. Some clones in this sample may be carry-over from other donors' samples.

The chain carries TRBV27 and TRBJ1-5; the TCRdb D gene call, TRBD1, has no DNA to confirm it. The CDR3 covers 16 residues. Germline V gene lookup returns CDR1 MNHEY and CDR2 SMNVEV (reference sequence). The chain's CDR3 is CASSLGGRTGVQPQHF.

The chain is built from TRBV5-5 and TRBJ2-7. Looked up from germline, CDR1 is SGHKS and CDR2 is YYEKEE (reference sequence). The CDR3 has 14 amino acids. CDR3 sequence reads: CASSLGYSSYEPYF.

The chain combines TRBV20-1 with TRBJ2-5; absent DNA, TCRdb's TRBD2 call cannot be checked. The V gene's germline CDR1 is DFQATT and CDR2 SNEGSKA (reference sequence). This CDR3 has 16 residues. The CDR3 loop reads CSARDYNSEIQETQYF.

V and J are TRBV12-3 or TRBV12-4 and TRBJ1-2. The CDR3 is made up of 13 amino acids. CDR3 amino acids: CASSLEASYGYTF.

V and J are TRBV9 and TRBJ2-3; as DNA is missing, the TRBD2 call by TCRdb cannot be tested. Germline CDR1 is SGDLS and CDR2 is YYNGEE. The CDR3 length is 14 residues. The CDR3 spells CASSAWEYTDTQYF.

This chain links TRBV20-1 with TRBJ2-7; absent DNA, TCRdb's TRBD1 call cannot be checked. The CDR3 runs 15 residues. The V gene's germline CDR1 is DFQATT and CDR2 SNEGSKA (reference sequence). CDR3 residues: CSARDLGGLSYEQYF.

The V gene is TRBV29-1, the J gene TRBJ1-6; TCRdb's D call of TRBD1 is untestable without DNA. The CDR3 totals 15 residues. Germline V gives CDR1 SQVTM, CDR2 ANQGSEA. The CDR3 spells CSVDPGVGDNSPLHF. The full variable domain, completed using reference TRBV29-1 and TRBJ1-6, is SAVISQKPSRDICQRGTSLTIQCQVDSQVTMMFWYRQQPGQSLTLIATANQGSEATYESGFVIDKFPISRPNLTFSTLTVSNMSPEDSSIYLCSVDPGVGDNSPLHFGNGTRLTVT.

V and J are TRBV5-1 and TRBJ2-1; TCRdb's D gene call, TRBD2, goes unchecked for lack of DNA. This CDR3 spans 19 amino acids. The germline gives CDR1 SGHRS, CDR2 YFSETQ. This chain's CDR3 is CASSSLSSLLAGGGNEQFF.

The chain has TRBV6-5 and TRBJ2-1; the TCRdb call, TRBD1, lacks DNA for checking. The CDR3 consists of 14 residues. Germline V lookup: CDR1 MNHEY, CDR2 SVGAGI. The CDR3 here is CASSRTGIYNEQFF.

The CDR3 sequence: CASTGRPEKYQETQYF. The chain combines TRBV25-1 with TRBJ2-5; TCRdb lists TRBD2, though no DNA is available to test this call. The CDR3 contains 16 residues. Germline-derived CDR1 and CDR2 are MGHDK and SYGVNS.

The gene calls are TRBV2 and TRBJ2-4; the D call from TCRdb, TRBD1, cannot be confirmed without DNA. Germline loops: CDR1 SNHLY, CDR2 FYNNEI. The CDR3 sequence is 17 residues long. The CDR3 sequence is CASSSTDRGIAKNIQYF.

This chain links TRBV29-1 with TRBJ2-3; the D call from TCRdb, TRBD1, cannot be confirmed without DNA. Germline V lookup: CDR1 SQVTM, CDR2 ANQGSEA. CDR3 size: 14 residues. The CDR3 is CSVEGGILGDTQYF.

V and J are TRBV7-9 and TRBJ1-2. Germline CDR1 is SEHNR and CDR2 is FQNEAQ (reference sequence). The CDR3 totals 14 residues. CDR3 amino acids: CALEKVPTNYGYTF.

This chain joins TRBV29-1 and TRBJ2-5; TCRdb returns TRBD1, unconfirmable since there is no DNA. Germline-derived CDR1 and CDR2 are SQVTM and ANQGSEA. This CDR3 contains 13 residues. CDR3 in amino acids: CSAGSGAGETQYF.

The CDR3 sequence: CSVATGNSNQPQHF. This chain joins TRBV29-1 and TRBJ1-5; no DNA is available, so the TRBD1 call from TCRdb remains unchecked. Germline loops: CDR1 SQVTM, CDR2 ANQGSEA. This CDR3 is built from 14 residues. The full variable domain, completed using reference TRBV29-1 and TRBJ1-5, is SAVISQKPSRDICQRGTSLTIQCQVDSQVTMMFWYRQQPGQSLTLIATANQGSEATYESGFVIDKFPISRPNLTFSTLTVSNMSPEDSSIYLCSVATGNSNQPQHFGDGTRLSIL.

This chain joins TRBV7-6 and TRBJ2-2. The CDR3 is 13 amino acids. The germline V gene encodes CDR1 SGHVS and CDR2 FNYEAQ. The CDR3 here is CASSPGIAGELFF. The variable domain in full, with the rest retrieved from reference TRBV7-6 and TRBJ2-2, is GAGVSQSPRYKVTKRGQDVALRCDPISGHVSLYWYRQALGQGPEFLTYFNYEAQQDKSGLPNDRFSAERPEGSISTLTIQRTEQRDSAMYRCASSPGIAGELFFGEGSRLTVL.

J is TRBJ2-7 and V is TRBV19; TCRdb names TRBD1, which stays unverified in the absence of DNA. The germline V gene has CDR1 LNHDA and CDR2 SQIVND (reference sequence). The CDR3 is made up of 13 amino acids. This CDR3 reads CASSTDGTYEQYF. Based on the CDR3 plus reference TRBV19 and TRBJ2-7, the full variable domain is DGGITQSPKYLFRKEGQNVTLSCEQNLNHDAMYWYRQDPGQGLRLIYYSQIVNDFQKGDIAEGYSVSREKKESFPLTVTSAQKNPTAFYLCASSTDGTYEQYFGPGTRLTVT.

The rearrangement joins TRBV7-9 to TRBJ2-5; TCRdb reports TRBD2, a call that lacks DNA to check it against. CDR3 size: 15 residues. Germline V gives CDR1 SEHNR, CDR2 FQNEAQ (reference sequence). The CDR3 sequence: CASTRELLAEETQYF. Complete variable domain (other parts from reference TRBV7-9 and TRBJ2-5): DTGVSQNPRHKITKRGQNVTFRCDPISEHNRLYWYRQTLGQGPEFLTYFQNEAQLEKSRLLSDRFSAERPKGSFSTLEIQRTEQGDSAMYLCASTRELLAEETQYFGPGTRLLVL.

This chain links TRBV29-1 with TRBJ2-1; without DNA, the TCRdb call of TRBD1 cannot be checked. Germline CDR1 reads SQVTM; CDR2 reads ANQGSEA. The CDR3 is 13 residues long. CDR3: CSVETGFHNEQFF.